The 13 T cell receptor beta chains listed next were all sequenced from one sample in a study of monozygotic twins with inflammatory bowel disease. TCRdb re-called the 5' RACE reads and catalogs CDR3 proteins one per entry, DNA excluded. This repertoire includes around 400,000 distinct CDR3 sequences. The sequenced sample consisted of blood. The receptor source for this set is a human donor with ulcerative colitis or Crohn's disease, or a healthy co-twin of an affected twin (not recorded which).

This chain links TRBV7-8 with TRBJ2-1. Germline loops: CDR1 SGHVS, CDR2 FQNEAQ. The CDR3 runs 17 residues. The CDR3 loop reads CASSSIPVIAERDEQFF.

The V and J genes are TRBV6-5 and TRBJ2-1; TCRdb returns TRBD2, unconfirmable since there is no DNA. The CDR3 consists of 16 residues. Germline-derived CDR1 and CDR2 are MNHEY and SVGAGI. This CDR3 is CASSYGELAGVNEQFF.

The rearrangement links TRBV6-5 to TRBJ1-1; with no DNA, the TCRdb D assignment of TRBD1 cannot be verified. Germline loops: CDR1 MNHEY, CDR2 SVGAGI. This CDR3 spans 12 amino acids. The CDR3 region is CASSRTGIEAFF.

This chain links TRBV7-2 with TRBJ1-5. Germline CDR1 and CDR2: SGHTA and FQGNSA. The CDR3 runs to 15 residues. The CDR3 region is CASSLSQLSNQPQHF.

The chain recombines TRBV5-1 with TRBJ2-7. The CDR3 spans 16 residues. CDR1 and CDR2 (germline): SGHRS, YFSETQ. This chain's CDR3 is CASSPSTTGASYEQYF.

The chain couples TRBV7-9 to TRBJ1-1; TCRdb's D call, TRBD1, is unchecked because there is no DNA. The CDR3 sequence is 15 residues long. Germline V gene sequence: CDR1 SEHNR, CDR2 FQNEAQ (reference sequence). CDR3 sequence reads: CASTLSRQANTEAFF.

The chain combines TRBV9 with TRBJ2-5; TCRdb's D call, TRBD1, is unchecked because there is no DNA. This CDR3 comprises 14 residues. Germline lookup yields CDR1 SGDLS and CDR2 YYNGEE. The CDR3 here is CASSVEGTQETQYF.

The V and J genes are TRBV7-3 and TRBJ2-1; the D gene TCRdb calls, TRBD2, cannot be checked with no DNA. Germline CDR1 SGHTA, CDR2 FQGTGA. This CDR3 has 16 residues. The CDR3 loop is CASSSPRSGGYNEQFF.

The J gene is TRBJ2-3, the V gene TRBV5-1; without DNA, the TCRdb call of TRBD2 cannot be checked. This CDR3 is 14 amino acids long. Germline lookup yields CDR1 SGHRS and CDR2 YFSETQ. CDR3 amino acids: CASSPARSTDTQYF.

The CDR3 loop reads CASSPLAESSYNEQFF. This chain uses TRBV4-1 with TRBJ2-1; the TCRdb call, TRBD2, lacks DNA for checking. The CDR3 contains 16 residues. Germline V gives CDR1 MGHRA, CDR2 YSYEKL.

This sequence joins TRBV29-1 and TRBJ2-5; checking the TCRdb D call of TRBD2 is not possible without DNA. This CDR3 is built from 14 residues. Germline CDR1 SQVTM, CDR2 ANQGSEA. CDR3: CSVESAGKLETQYF. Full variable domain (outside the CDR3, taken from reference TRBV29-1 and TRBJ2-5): SAVISQKPSRDICQRGTSLTIQCQVDSQVTMMFWYRQQPGQSLTLIATANQGSEATYESGFVIDKFPISRPNLTFSTLTVSNMSPEDSSIYLCSVESAGKLETQYFGPGTRLLVL.

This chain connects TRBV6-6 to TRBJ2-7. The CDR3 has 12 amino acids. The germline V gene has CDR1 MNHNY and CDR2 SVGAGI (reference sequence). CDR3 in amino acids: CASSENYYEQYF.

CDR3 sequence: CSVARVYQETQYF. The chain uses TRBV29-1 and TRBJ2-5. This CDR3 has 13 amino acids. Germline lookup yields CDR1 SQVTM and CDR2 ANQGSEA.